Sequencing of this T cell receptor (beta chain) was carried out in a study of T-cell reconstitution after alpha-beta-depleted transplantation in children. This sample's TCRbeta library carried unique molecular identifier barcodes. One entry per CDR3 protein results from TCRdb running MiXCR on the PCR reads. The sample shows around 450,000 distinct CDR3 sequences, about 11% of them seen only once. Study-level points and caveats: Expanded graft clones numbering several hundred reportedly gave rise to alpha-beta T cells about two months after transplant. Elevated TCRbeta diversity at day 60 was traced, in some patients, to surviving recipient T cells and thymic progenitors. One year after transplant, T-cell counts and diversity came mostly from newly produced T cells.

Trimming shortened V by 2 bases and J by 0 bases, and 2 bases separated the two germline ends. The CDR3 is made up of 13 amino acids. Germline lookup yields CDR1 LGHNA and CDR2 YNFKEQ. This clonotype came up a few times. Antigen specificity is unknown. The chain employs TRBV4-2 and TRBJ1-5; no clear D. The source material was PBMCs, sampled before TCRalphabeta/CD19-depleted stem cell transplant. The sequence derives from a child aged 2-15 years with inherited bone marrow failure, due to receive a stem cell transplant. The CDR3 loop reads CASSQSSNQPQHF. The CDR3 region has the DNA TGTGCCAGCAGCCAATCTAGCAATCAGCCCCAGCATTTT.